This note documents a single T cell receptor (beta chain) sequence. This sample is drawn from a study of blood T cell repertoires in COVID-19. Turning to the study itself: Specimens from acute and convalescent COVID-19 originated in the United States, Italy and Spain. The cDNA or gDNA used as material had been derived from T cells, B-cell-depleted T cells, or PBMCs.

Produced via immunoSEQ multiplex PCR; TCRdb's table is partial and in-frame only. The repertoire includes a few hundred thousand clones, over 75% of them detected once, and about 3.4% sits in the top ten. Germline assignment: CDR1 SQVTM and CDR2 ANQGSEA. The CDR3 is 12 amino acids. Trimming took 6 bases from V and 5 from J, leaving 11 bases between them. The study drew participants aged about 18 to 89 years from some 25 US areas. Two consecutive negative NP/OP PCR tests, clearance, or resolved symptoms defined Cohort 3 recovery. This TCR was recovered from a woman aged 55-69 years who had recovered from COVID-19. This chain joins TRBV29-1 and TRBJ2-1; tentatively, D is TRBD1 (6 bases). Sequencing used PBMCs or T cells enriched from blood (not recorded which). The CDR3 loop is CSVRQGHNEQFF. The CDR3 DNA follows: TGCAGCGTCCGGCAGGGGCACAATGAGCAGTTCTTC.